These 6 T cell receptor beta chains share one sample of origin, sequenced in a study of cytomegalovirus exposure and HLA in healthy donors. Clones were read by immunoSEQ multiplex PCR, and TCRdb kept only the in-frame ones, dropping some. The table has 95,000 to 120,000 clones, about 85% seen once. Sample: PBMCs. These receptors came from a woman younger than 30 in good health and CMV-seronegative.

The gene calls are TRBV18 and TRBJ2-7, with a weak D call TRBD2 (5 bases). The V end was cut by 4 bases, the J end by 5 bases, with 12 bases between. The CDR3 is made up of 13 amino acids. Germline loops: CDR1 KGHSH, CDR2 LQKENI. The CDR3, as DNA: TGTGCCAGCTCACAACCCCGGAGGAACGAGCAGTACTTC. It encodes CASSQPRRNEQYF.

This chain connects TRBV7-8 to TRBJ2-2, with a possible D match to TRBD1 (7 bases). Germline V gives CDR1 SGHVS, CDR2 FQNEAQ. CDR3 length: 17 amino acids. The germline V and J ends were trimmed by 5 bases and 2 bases, with 18 bases remaining between them. The CDR3: CASSPLGGQINTGELFF. CDR3 DNA sequence: TGTGCCAGCAGCCCATTGGGGGGACAGATAAACACCGGGGAGCTGTTTTTT.

The chain uses TRBV11-2 and TRBJ1-6; D call uncertain. The CDR3 spans 15 residues. Trimming cost V 5 bases and J 4 bases, with 12 bases left between them. Germline CDR1 SGHAT, CDR2 FQNNGV. CDR3 amino acids: CASSTPGVYNSPLHF. DNA for the CDR3: TGTGCCAGCAGCACGCCGGGAGTTTATAATTCACCCCTCCACTTT. Drawing the rest from reference TRBV11-2 and TRBJ1-6, the complete variable domain is EAGVAQSPRYKIIEKRQSVAFWCNPISGHATLYWYQQILGQGPKLLIQFQNNGVVDDSQLPKDRFSAERLKGVDSTLKIQPAKLEDSAVYLCASSTPGVYNSPLHFGNGTRLTVT.

The chain recombines TRBV5-1 with TRBJ1-2, with D possibly matching TRBD1 (5 bases). CDR3 length equals 13 residues. V was shortened by 3 bases and J by 6 bases, with 12 bases between the two germline ends. Germline CDR1 reads SGHRS; CDR2 reads YFSETQ. The CDR3 spells CASSYMGRDGYTF. CDR3 DNA sequence: TGCGCCAGCAGCTACATGGGGCGAGATGGCTACACCTTC. Full variable domain (remainder filled in from reference TRBV5-1 and TRBJ1-2): KAGVTQTPRYLIKTRGQQVTLSCSPISGHRSVSWYQQTPGQGLQFLFEYFSETQRNKGNFPGRFSGRQFSNSRSEMNVSTLELGDSALYLCASSYMGRDGYTFGSGTRLTVV.

V is TRBV2 and J is TRBJ1-6; D is possibly TRBD1 (5 bases). The CDR3 totals 17 residues. The V end was cut by 3 bases, the J end by 7 bases, with 19 bases between. Germline assignment: CDR1 SNHLY and CDR2 FYNNEI. The CDR3 coding sequence is TGTGCCAGCAGTGATGACAACAGGAGAAGGGCCAATTCACCCCTCCACTTT. Protein product: CASSDDNRRRANSPLHF.

The rearrangement uses TRBV10-3 and TRBJ2-1, with TRBD1 matching over 7 bases. Losses at the gene ends were 3 bases for V and 9 bases for J; bases not matched to a gene: 8. Germline V gene data show CDR1 as ENHRY and CDR2 as SYGVKD. CDR3 size: 14 residues. The CDR3 DNA reads as TGTGCCATCAGTGATCAGACAGGGCTGGCTGAGCAGTTCTTC. It encodes CAISDQTGLAEQFF.